A selection of T cell receptor beta chains follows, all from one sample in a study of CD8 T cells in Susac syndrome. Each CDR3 protein gets one entry after TCRdb re-called the immunoSEQ multiplex PCR reads with MiXCR. The sample lists 200,000 to 300,000 distinct CDR3 sequences; 90% to 96% were seen once. Sequencing input: CD4+ T cells from PBMCs. These receptors all come from a human donor with Susac syndrome. Both conserved end residues are part of each CDR3. Fields, in order: D gene, J gene, V gene, CDR3 DNA, CDR3 protein. D genes are given only for firm matches.

. | TRBJ1-1 | TRBV11-2 | TGTGCCAGCAGCATCCACGGAGCGAACACTGAAGCTTTCTTT | CASSIHGANTEAFF
. | TRBJ2-3 | TRBV6-2/TRBV6-3 | TGTGCCAGCAGTTCAGGGTCTTCAGGTGGTGGTACGCAGTATTTT | CASSSGSSGGGTQYF
. | TRBJ2-5 | TRBV29-1 | TGCAGCGTTCGGACCCGAGAGACCCAGTACTTC | CSVRTRETQYF
TRBD1 | TRBJ2-7 | TRBV29-1 | TGCAGCGTTGATGTAGGACAGGACCCCTACGAGCAGTACTTC | CSVDVGQDPYEQYF
. | TRBJ2-4 | TRBV12-3/TRBV12-4 | TGTGCCAGCAGTTTAGGACAGAACAAAAACATTCAGTACTTC | CASSLGQNKNIQYF
. | TRBJ1-1 | TRBV7-8 | TGTGCCAGCAGCTTAGAACTCCGGAACACTGAAGCTTTCTTT | CASSLELRNTEAFF
. | TRBJ2-1 | TRBV14 | TGTGCCAGCAGCCCAGTTGGAAGGGGATCCTACAATGAGCAGTTCTTC | CASSPVGRGSYNEQFF
TRBD2 | TRBJ2-4 | TRBV7-3 | TGTGCCAGCAGCCCAAATCCGCGGGGGATGAGCAAAAACATTCAGTACTTC | CASSPNPRGMSKNIQYF
TRBD1 | TRBJ2-7 | TRBV5-4 | TGTGCCAGCAGTCACCGACGGGACAGGGCTCACGAGCAGTACTTC | CASSHRRDRAHEQYF
TRBD2 | TRBJ2-7 | TRBV20-1 | TGCAGTGCTAGGGACGGGACTAGCGGGAACTACGAGCAGTACTTC | CSARDGTSGNYEQYF
. | TRBJ1-5 | TRBV18 | TGTGCCAGCTCACCTTCCGGGACACAAGGGCAGCCCCAGCATTTT | CASSPSGTQGQPQHF
. | TRBJ2-1 | TRBV18 | TGTGCCAGCTCAGAGCTAAATGAGCAGTTCTTC | CASSELNEQFF
TRBD2 | TRBJ2-1 | TRBV2 | TGTGCCAGCAGGCTAGCGGACTGGAATGAGCAGTTCTTC | CASRLADWNEQFF